This T cell receptor (beta chain) was recovered during a study of blood T cell repertoires in COVID-19. Repertoires were generated with immunoSEQ multiplex PCR, while TCRdb's copy carries only in-frame clones and drops some. This sample has more than 85,000 clones, with approximately 67% found just once. This clone was detected a few times. V dropped 5 bases and J dropped 0 bases, with 8 bases sitting between them. CDR3 length: 14 amino acids. Germline V gene sequence: CDR1 SGHAT, CDR2 FQNNGV. V and J are TRBV11-2 and TRBJ2-4, with no clear D. Sequenced: peripheral blood. The receptor was isolated from an older woman with acute or convalescent COVID-19. CDR3 protein: CASSIRVAKNIQYF. The DNA of the CDR3 is TGTGCCAGCAGCATACGGGTAGCCAAAAACATTCAGTACTTC.